These T cell receptor beta chains were read from a single sample in a study of blood T cell repertoires in COVID-19. Measured with immunoSEQ multiplex PCR; TCRdb has only the in-frame clones, and not every one. This sample yields over 85,000 clones, of which roughly 92% are seen a single time; 1.9% belongs to the top ten. Sequencing was done on a sample of peripheral blood. The receptors shown here come from a woman aged 45-65 years with COVID-19, enrolled during active disease. Each CDR3 is given with its conserved first and last residue. A D gene is named only where the DNA matches it firmly. Clone sizes are given selectively: once, few, many, or a class where the clone is expanded.

V gene	J gene	D gene	clone size	CDR3 protein	CDR3 DNA
TRBV28	TRBJ2-5	TRBD2	.	CASSFRGLADNQETQYF	TGTGCCAGCAGTTTTCGGGGACTAGCGGACAATCAAGAGACCCAGTACTTC
TRBV28	TRBJ2-5	TRBD1	.	CASSLRTGSRETQYF	TGTGCCAGCAGTCTCAGGACAGGGTCTCGAGAGACCCAGTACTTC
TRBV11-2	TRBJ1-5	.	once	CASSLARVTYSNQPQHF	TGTGCCAGCAGCTTAGCTCGGGTTACCTATAGCAATCAGCCCCAGCATTTT
TRBV13	TRBJ2-7	TRBD1	.	CASSLTGAYEQYF	TGTGCCAGCAGTTTGACAGGGGCCTACGAGCAGTACTTC
TRBV5-1	TRBJ2-3	TRBD1	.	CASSLPTGGPTDTQYF	TGCGCCAGCAGCTTACCAACAGGGGGGCCCACAGATACGCAGTATTTT
TRBV6-6	TRBJ1-3	TRBD1	.	CASSYGQGVVNTIYF	TGTGCCAGCAGTTACGGACAGGGTGTGGTAAACACCATATATTTT
TRBV3-1/TRBV3-2	TRBJ1-5	.	.	CASSPAGAGGPQHF	TGTGCCAGCAGCCCCGCCGGCGCGGGTGGGCCCCAGCATTTT
TRBV5-6	TRBJ1-1	.	once	CASSFHPGAEAFF	TGTGCCAGCAGCTTCCATCCAGGGGCTGAAGCTTTCTTT
TRBV25-1	TRBJ2-3	.	.	CASSEWRFSTDTQYF	TGTGCCAGCAGTGAATGGCGGTTTAGCACAGATACGCAGTATTTT
TRBV27	TRBJ2-3	TRBD2	.	CASSLRGGSTDTQYF	TGTGCCAGCAGTCTGCGGGGGGGGAGCACAGATACGCAGTATTTT
TRBV7-8	TRBJ2-5	.	.	CASSLDGQLQETQYF	TGTGCCAGCAGCTTAGACGGACAGCTACAAGAGACCCAGTACTTC
TRBV5-4	TRBJ1-2	TRBD1	once	CATSGQGNYGYTF	TGTGCCACATCGGGACAGGGGAACTATGGCTACACCTTC
TRBV29-1	TRBJ1-4	.	.	CSVALDFNEKLFF	TGCAGCGTCGCCTTGGACTTTAATGAAAAACTGTTTTTT
TRBV9	TRBJ1-2	.	.	CASFRKRDGYTF	TGTGCCAGCTTCCGGAAGAGGGATGGCTACACCTTC
TRBV4-2	TRBJ2-3	TRBD2	.	CASSPTSGRGGDTQYF	TGTGCCAGCAGCCCAACCTCAGGGAGGGGAGGAGATACGCAGTATTTT
TRBV5-3	TRBJ1-3	.	.	CARADRDRPLSGNTIYF	TGTGCCAGAGCTGACCGAGACAGACCTCTCTCTGGAAACACCATATATTTT
TRBV19	TRBJ2-3	TRBD1	.	CASSLRTGPTDTQYF	TGTGCCAGTAGTCTCCGGACAGGGCCCACAGATACGCAGTATTTT
TRBV6-5	TRBJ2-1	TRBD1	.	CASNRGQALFNEQFF	TGTGCCAGCAACCGGGGACAGGCCCTATTCAATGAGCAGTTCTTC
TRBV19	TRBJ2-3	TRBD2	.	CASTLVAGASTDTQYF	TGTGCCAGTACCCTAGTAGCGGGGGCCTCCACAGATACGCAGTATTTT
TRBV19	TRBJ1-5	TRBD1	.	CASGLIGGDRPNQPQHF	TGTGCCAGTGGCTTAATCGGTGGGGACAGGCCCAATCAGCCCCAGCATTTT
TRBV12-3/TRBV12-4	TRBJ1-2	.	.	CASSRDTYGYTF	TGTGCCAGCAGCCGTGACACCTATGGCTACACCTTC
TRBV7-9	TRBJ1-5	.	.	CASSLIQGQPQHF	TGTGCCAGCAGCTTAATCCAGGGGCAGCCCCAGCATTTT
TRBV11-1	TRBJ2-1	.	.	CASSPDSYNEQFF	TGTGCCAGCAGCCCGGACAGCTACAATGAGCAGTTCTTC
TRBV15	TRBJ2-7	.	.	CATARGAYEQYF	TGTGCCACCGCCAGGGGAGCCTACGAGCAGTACTTC
TRBV27	TRBJ1-5	.	.	CASSFLAGTNSNQPQHF	TGTGCCAGCAGTTTTCTTGCCGGGACAAATAGCAATCAGCCCCAGCATTTT
TRBV5-1	TRBJ1-1	TRBD1	.	CASSNTGQRNTEAFF	TGCGCCAGCAGCAACACGGGACAGAGGAACACTGAAGCTTTCTTT
TRBV19	TRBJ1-5	.	.	CASSIGGGGPQHF	TGTGCCAGTAGTATAGGAGGCGGTGGGCCCCAGCATTTT
TRBV2	TRBJ1-1	.	.	CASQLGTEAFF	TGTGCCAGCCAACTTGGCACTGAAGCTTTCTTT
TRBV10-2	TRBJ1-2	.	once	CASSDQMHAVRPPYGYTF	TGCGCCAGCAGTGACCAGATGCACGCGGTGAGGCCGCCCTATGGCTACACCTTC
TRBV5-1	TRBJ1-2	.	.	CASSLESSGYGYTF	TGCGCCAGCAGCTTGGAATCGTCGGGGTATGGCTACACCTTC
TRBV21-1	TRBJ2-7	.	once	CASSKELAGGPSYEQYF	TGTGCCAGCAGCAAAGAACTAGCGGGGGGACCCTCCTACGAGCAGTACTTC
TRBV6-5	TRBJ1-2	.	.	CASSYSKPENYGYTF	TGTGCCAGCAGTTACTCGAAGCCTGAGAACTATGGCTACACCTTC
TRBV24-1	TRBJ2-2	.	.	CATSDTDFGTGELFF	TGTGCCACCAGTGATACGGACTTCGGCACCGGGGAGCTGTTTTTT
TRBV30	TRBJ2-3	TRBD2	few	CAGGGGTDTQYF	TGTGCCGGGGGGGGAGGCACAGATACGCAGTATTTT
TRBV4-1	TRBJ2-1	.	.	CASSQREEGHSGGAWNEQFF	TGCGCCAGCAGCCAAAGAGAAGAGGGCCACAGTGGGGGCGCGTGGAATGAGCAGTTCTTC
TRBV21-1	TRBJ2-2	.	.	CASSMRSTGELFF	TGTGCCAGCAGCATGAGGTCCACCGGGGAGCTGTTTTTT
TRBV2	TRBJ1-2	TRBD1	.	CASSRSDRGGGYTF	TGTGCCAGCAGCCGGAGTGACAGGGGAGGTGGCTACACCTTC
TRBV14	TRBJ1-4	.	.	CASSQAGSEKLFF	TGTGCCAGCAGCCAAGCGGGAAGTGAAAAACTGTTTTTT
TRBV5-5	TRBJ1-1	TRBD1	.	CASSSRQGRRENTEAFF	TGTGCCAGCAGCAGCCGACAGGGCCGACGGGAAAACACTGAAGCTTTCTTT
TRBV18	TRBJ2-2	.	.	CASSPGRTGELFF	TGTGCCAGCTCACCAGGGCGCACCGGGGAGCTGTTTTTT
TRBV19	TRBJ1-5	.	.	CASSLLKFSNQPQHF	TGTGCCAGTAGTCTCCTAAAGTTTAGCAATCAGCCCCAGCATTTT
TRBV30	TRBJ2-7	TRBD1	.	CAWGTGAYEQYF	TGTGCCTGGGGGACAGGGGCCTACGAGCAGTACTTC
TRBV11-2	TRBJ2-3	TRBD2	.	CASSLDPPGLAGADTQYF	TGTGCCAGCAGCTTAGATCCCCCGGGACTAGCGGGGGCAGATACGCAGTATTTT
TRBV28	TRBJ1-1	.	.	CASSSYGGPELNTEAFF	TGTGCCAGCAGTTCATACGGGGGGCCAGAATTAAACACTGAAGCTTTCTTT
TRBV5-1	TRBJ1-2	TRBD1	.	CASSFQTTGYGYTF	TGCGCCAGCAGCTTTCAAACGACAGGGTATGGCTACACCTTC
TRBV3-1/TRBV3-2	TRBJ2-3	TRBD2	.	CASSQVGGPHPGGPHWTDTQYF	TGTGCCAGCAGCCAAGTTGGGGGACCCCACCCGGGGGGGCCCCACTGGACAGATACGCAGTATTTT
TRBV7-8	TRBJ2-3	TRBD1	few	CASSPKTGGAKPAWDTQYF	TGTGCCAGCAGCCCGAAGACAGGGGGCGCGAAACCCGCTTGGGATACGCAGTATTTT
TRBV5-6	TRBJ1-1	TRBD1	.	CASSRRTGQNTEAFF	TGTGCCAGCAGCCGGCGGACAGGGCAGAACACTGAAGCTTTCTTT
TRBV19	TRBJ1-3	.	.	CASSSGSISGNTIYF	TGTGCCAGTAGTTCCGGGAGTATCTCTGGAAACACCATATATTTT
TRBV28	TRBJ1-1	.	.	CASSQYRGEGTEAFF	TGTGCCAGCAGTCAATATAGGGGGGAGGGTACTGAAGCTTTCTTT
TRBV4-3	TRBJ1-1	.	.	CASSQVSAGAMAFF	TGCGCCAGCAGCCAAGTCTCGGCGGGGGCAATGGCTTTCTTT
TRBV5-1	TRBJ2-7	.	.	CASSPGGTARYEQYF	TGCGCCAGCAGCCCGGGAGGGACAGCGAGATACGAGCAGTACTTC
TRBV19	TRBJ1-1	TRBD1	once	CASSTGTGRNTEAFF	TGTGCCAGTAGCACCGGGACAGGCCGCAACACTGAAGCTTTCTTT
TRBV30	TRBJ1-5	.	once	CAWSTGYGNQPQHF	TGTGCCTGGAGTACGGGTTACGGCAATCAGCCCCAGCATTTT
TRBV5-1	TRBJ1-3	.	once	CASSLGHGADTIYF	TGCGCCAGCAGCCTCGGTCATGGGGCTGACACCATATATTTT
TRBV5-1	TRBJ1-1	.	.	CASSPFPGPGKAFF	TGCGCCAGCAGCCCCTTCCCCGGGCCGGGGAAAGCTTTCTTT